This TCR beta chain is drawn from a study of blood T cell repertoires in COVID-19. Across the whole study: Collection of acute and convalescent COVID-19 samples took place in the United States, Italy and Spain.

Sequencing used immunoSEQ multiplex PCR; TCRdb keeps in-frame clones, though not all of them. The profile covers under 350,000 clones, with 85% appearing a single time and about 14% taken by the ten largest. The receptor's source is a human donor in a cohort sampled during active COVID-19. Specimen: peripheral blood.

As DNA, the CDR3 is TGTGCCAGCAGCTTGGAGCAGGCTTTCGGCTACACCTTC. This sequence encodes CASSLEQAFGYTF. This chain links TRBV5-4 with TRBJ1-2; unclear D gene. Germline V gene data show CDR1 as SGHNT and CDR2 as YYREEE (reference sequence). The CDR3 length is 13 residues. V was pared by 0 bases and J by 8 bases, with 11 bases between.